This T cell receptor (beta chain) was recorded in a study of PD-1 blockade in classical Hodgkin lymphoma. Study-wide points: Partial responders and progressors had significantly lower baseline TCR diversity. Initiation of nivolumab under 1 year after ASCT led to exclusion of patients. In CD4+ cells, TCR diversity went up significantly by C4D1, but in CD8+ cells it did not.

CDR1 is MNHEY and CDR2 is SMNVEV in the germline V gene (reference sequence). V lost 4 bases to trimming and J lost 2 bases, with 12 bases between them. The CDR3 sequence is 14 residues long. On this clone: The antigen is undetermined.

Time point in this sample: cycle 4 day 1 (C4D1), after less than 7 weeks of nivolumab. Each and every patient relapsed after autologous stem cell transplantation, and patients got differing brentuximab vedotin exposure. Classifying best responses yielded complete response, partial response or progressive disease. Profiled with immunoSEQ multiplex PCR; TCRdb holds only in-frame clones, not every one. The sample includes about 25,000 clones, 65% to 80% of them seen just once. Sequencing used peripheral blood mononuclear cells (PBMCs), obtained before the fourth cycle of nivolumab. This receptor was taken from a human donor with classical Hodgkin lymphoma. This chain links TRBV27 with TRBJ2-7; D is perhaps TRBD1 (6 bases). The CDR3 protein is CASSSTGHPYEQYV. As DNA, the CDR3 is TGTGCCAGCAGTTCAACAGGGCACCCCTACGAGCAGTACGTC.